This TCR beta chain was obtained from a study of T cell changes during pregnancy in multiple sclerosis. The data were produced by immunoSEQ multiplex PCR, yet TCRdb's version contains in-frame clones alone and is incomplete. The table records around 100,000 clones, about 93% of them present only once. The trim removed 4 bases at V and 2 bases at J, leaving 7 bases unmatched. From germline, CDR1 is LNHDA and CDR2 SQIVND (reference sequence). The CDR3 totals 15 residues. The source material was peripheral blood, sampled in the third trimester of pregnancy. This chain connects TRBV19 to TRBJ2-5, with TRBD2 matching 7 bases. This sequence originates from a female donor with multiple sclerosis, enrolled in a pregnancy study. The CDR3 reads CASSRSSGRQETQYF. The DNA of the CDR3 is TGTGCCAGTAGTAGGTCTAGCGGTAGGCAAGAGACCCAGTACTTC. Complete variable domain (other parts from reference TRBV19 and TRBJ2-5): DGGITQSPKYLFRKEGQNVTLSCEQNLNHDAMYWYRQDPGQGLRLIYYSQIVNDFQKGDIAEGYSVSREKKESFPLTVTSAQKNPTAFYLCASSRSSGRQETQYFGPGTRLLVL.